Following are 25 T cell receptor beta chains from one sample sequenced in a study of tissue T cells after allogeneic stem cell transplantation. Assay: immunoSEQ multiplex PCR; the TCRdb copy retains only in-frame clones and omits some. The table includes about 50,000 clones, 73% detected once. Sequencing used sorted cells pooled from one or two spleens. Receptors were obtained from a pool of C57BL/6 mice in good health.

This clone was found a few times. These gene names are mouse names. The CDR3 is CASSQDAEQFF. CDR3 DNA (partial): TGTGCCAGCAGTCAGGATGCTGAGCAGTTC. The chain recombines TRBV15 with TRBJ2-1; no firm D call. The CDR3 goes on 1 residue after the read ends, and that part is filled in from the germline J gene. Germline CDR1 and CDR2: SGHND and FRSKSL. Trimming took 5 bases from V and 5 from J, leaving 4 bases between them. The CDR3 is 11 residues long.

This clone was picked up a small number of times. Gene names refer to mouse genes. The sequenced fragment ends 1 residue before the CDR3 boundary, so the rest is inferred from the germline J gene. V and J are TRBV4 and TRBJ2-1; 12 nucleotides agree with TRBD2. This CDR3 has 15 amino acids. Germline CDR1 reads LGHDT; CDR2 reads YNNKQL (reference sequence). The trim removed 5 bases at V and 6 bases at J, leaving 5 bases unmatched. CDR3 DNA, as far as it was read: TGTGCCAGCAGCACCCGACTGGGGGGGCTTGCTGAGCAGTTC. Protein product: CASSTRLGGLAEQF. The whole CDR3 protein reads CASSTRLGGLAEQFF.

A word on this clone: Gene names and germline match the mouse. With the read ending 1 residue before the CDR3 end, the germline J gene is used to fill in that end. The genes are TRBV13-3 and TRBJ1-6, with 7 bases lining up with TRBD1. TRBJ1-6 is an ORF, and what it does is uncertain. The CDR3 covers 15 residues. V was clipped by 0 bases and J by 7 bases; unmatched bases: 4. Germline CDR1 and CDR2: NNHDY and SYVADS. The CDR3 protein is CASSDVQGRNSPLYF. Partial CDR3 DNA: TGTGCCAGCAGTGATGTACAGGGGCGGAATTCGCCCCTCTAC.

As regards this clone: Gene names refer to mouse genes. Sequencing ends 1 residue short of the CDR3 end; the germline J gene provides the rest. The chain links TRBV13-3 to TRBJ2-7; D call uncertain. Trimming shortened V by 5 bases and J by 4 bases, and 10 bases separated the two germline ends. From germline, CDR1 is NNHDY and CDR2 SYVADS. CDR3 size: 12 residues. CDR3 region: CASSRESYEQYF. The DNA read from the CDR3 is TGTGCCAGCAGCCGGGAATCTTATGAACAGTAC.

This clone was observed a handful of times. Gene names are the mouse ones. The DNA ends 1 residue before the CDR3 does, and the rest of the CDR3 is filled in from the germline J gene. This chain joins TRBV2 and TRBJ1-5; D is possibly TRBD1 (5 bases). The CDR3 length is 14 residues. Germline CDR1 reads LGHNA; CDR2 reads YSYQKL. V was cut by 3 bases and J by 1 base, with 7 bases left in between. The CDR3 sequence is CASSQGDNNQAPLF. CDR3 DNA (partial): TGTGCCAGCAGCCAGGGGGACAACAACCAGGCTCCGCTT.

A note on this clone: The genes are named according to mouse. The read finishes 1 residue shy of the CDR3 end, and the germline J gene is used to complete it. The chain combines TRBV13-3 with TRBJ1-1; D unresolved. CDR3 length equals 13 residues. Trimming shortened V by 0 bases and J by 1 base, and 4 bases separated the two germline ends. Germline V gene lookup returns CDR1 NNHDY and CDR2 SYVADS. The CDR3 bases that were read are TGTGCCAGCAGTGATGGCGAAAACACAGAAGTCTTC. Translating it yields CASSDGENTEVF. The full CDR3 protein is CASSDGENTEVFF.

Regarding this clone: Gene names and germline match the mouse. The CDR3 end falls 1 residue outside the read, so it is completed with the germline J gene. The V gene is TRBV31, the J gene TRBJ2-1, with TRBD1 matching 7 bases. V lost 3 bases to trimming and J lost 3 bases; unmatched junction nucleotides: 5. CDR1 is GKSSPN, CDR2 SITVG, per germline. The CDR3 runs to 14 residues. This chain's CDR3 is CAWRPTGSYAEQFF. CDR3 bases read: TGTGCCTGGAGGCCGACAGGGAGCTATGCTGAGCAGTTC.

A word on this clone: The listed genes are named as in mouse. The DNA ends 1 residue before the CDR3 does, and the rest of the CDR3 is filled in from the germline J gene. V and J are TRBV31 and TRBJ2-3; no reliable D call. V lost 4 bases to trimming and J lost 4 bases, with 3 bases between them. The CDR3 runs to 10 residues. Germline V gene data show CDR1 as GKSSPN and CDR2 as SITVG. Incomplete CDR3 DNA: TGTGCCTGGATCCCAGAAACGCTGTAT. Translating it yields CAWIPETLY. The complete CDR3 protein is CAWIPETLYF.

Of note for this clone: Genes and germline come from the mouse. The CDR3 goes on 1 residue after the read ends, and that part is filled in from the germline J gene. The chain is built from TRBV13-3 and TRBJ2-3, with TRBD1 matching over 7 bases. The length of the CDR3 is 15 residues. With 0 bases clipped from V and 0 bases from J, the junction kept 1 base outside the gene matches. Germline CDR1 and CDR2: NNHDY and SYVADS. The CDR3: CASSDGDSSAETLYF. The sequenced part of the CDR3 DNA is TGTGCCAGCAGTGATGGGGACAGCAGTGCAGAAACGCTGTAT.

This clone has just one count. These gene names are mouse names. Coverage ceases 1 residue before the CDR3 finishes, and the germline J gene fills in the end. This chain connects TRBV3 to TRBJ2-4; either TRBD1 or TRBD2 may supply D (6 bases each). The CDR3 contains 14 residues. V dropped 6 bases and J dropped 0 bases, with 10 bases sitting between them. CDR1 and CDR2 (germline): SNHLY, FYNGKV (reference sequence). The CDR3 bases that were read are TGTGCCAGCAGGTGGGGGCCTAGTCAAAACACCTTGTAC. Protein: CASRWGPSQNTLY. The entire CDR3 protein reads CASRWGPSQNTLYF.

To note about this clone: Genes and germline come from the mouse. The CDR3 extends 1 residue past the end of the read, so its final part is completed from the germline J gene. Other DNA sequences from this sample encode an identical CDR3 as well. The chain has TRBV5 and TRBJ2-2; D is undetermined. CDR1 is LGHNA and CDR2 is YNLKQL in the germline V gene (reference sequence). Trimming pared 0 bases from V and 2 bases from J, leaving 1 base between. This CDR3 region has 13 residues. The CDR3 sequence is CASSQENTGQLYF. CDR3 DNA (partial): TGTGCCAGCAGCCAAGAGAACACCGGGCAGCTCTAC.

With respect to this clone: The gene symbols are mouse symbols. The observed sequence ends 1 residue before the CDR3 terminus, with the missing tail filled in from the germline J gene. V and J are TRBV13-3 and TRBJ1-2, with D possibly matching TRBD1 (6 bases). The CDR3 is made up of 14 amino acids. Between the trimmed V and J ends, which lost 2 bases and 1 base, there was a span of 9 bases. Germline V gene lookup returns CDR1 NNHDY and CDR2 SYVADS. The CDR3 loop is CASSERDKNSDYTF. The DNA read from the CDR3 is TGTGCCAGCAGTGAAAGGGACAAAAACTCCGACTACACC.

With regard to this clone: The gene names here belong to mouse. The observed sequence ends 1 residue before the CDR3 terminus, with the missing tail filled in from the germline J gene. The chain links TRBV13-3 to TRBJ2-5; D is unresolved. CDR1 and CDR2 from the germline V gene are NNHDY and SYVADS. The CDR3 has 13 amino acids. Trimming cost V 6 bases and J 2 bases, with 10 bases left between them. CDR3 DNA, as far as it was read: TGTGCCAGCACCCAGAGGAGCCAAGACACCCAGTAC. This encodes CASTQRSQDTQY. The whole CDR3 region reads CASTQRSQDTQYF. Looking up the rest from reference TRBV13-3 and TRBJ2-5 gives the full variable domain: EAAVTQSPRSKVAVTGGKVTLSCHQTNNHDYMYWYRQDTGHGLRLIHYSYVADSTEKGDIPDGYKASRPSQENFSLILELASLSQTAVYFCASTQRSQDTQYFGPGTRLLVL.

This clone was detected a few times. These gene names are mouse names. Coverage ceases 1 residue before the CDR3 finishes, and the germline J gene fills in the end. This rearrangement joins TRBV2 to TRBJ2-4; D is perhaps TRBD1 (6 bases). V was trimmed by 7 bases and J by 4 bases, leaving 9 bases between them. The germline CDR1 and CDR2 sequences are LGHNA and YSYQKL. This CDR3 has 12 amino acids. The DNA read from the CDR3 is TGTGCCAGCAACCGGGACAAAAACACCTTGTAC. It encodes CASNRDKNTLY. The entire CDR3 protein is CASNRDKNTLYF.

As concerns this clone: Gene labels here are mouse ones. Read sequence stops 1 residue before the CDR3 end, and the germline J gene provides the missing end. The chain employs TRBV16 and TRBJ2-1, with 11 bases aligning to TRBD2. CDR1 and CDR2 (germline): SGHSA, FRNQAP. The CDR3 loop spans 15 amino acids. The V gene end was trimmed by 5 bases and the J gene end by 2 bases; junction bases not matched to a gene: 2. The CDR3 reads CASSPTGGDYAEQFF. The sequenced CDR3 bases are TGTGCAAGCAGCCCGACTGGGGGGGACTATGCTGAGCAGTTC.

With respect to this clone: All gene names here are mouse names. The observed sequence ends 1 residue before the CDR3 terminus, with the missing tail filled in from the germline J gene. The chain couples TRBV12-1 to TRBJ2-1; D is perhaps TRBD1 or TRBD2 (5 bases each). Germline V gene data show CDR1 as SGHSN and CDR2 as HYEKVE. Trimming pared 2 bases from V and 3 bases from J, leaving 10 bases between. The CDR3 contains 14 residues. The covered CDR3 bases are TGTGCCAGCTCTCCCGTCGGGGGCTATGCTGAGCAGTTC. It codes for CASSPVGGYAEQF. The CDR3 reads in full as CASSPVGGYAEQFF.

As regards this clone: Genes and germline are mouse. Coverage ceases 1 residue before the CDR3 finishes, and the germline J gene fills in the end. J is TRBJ2-7 and V is TRBV12-2; 7 positions agree with TRBD1. V shed 6 bases, J shed 0 bases, and the junction held 4 bases outside the gene matches. CDR1 and CDR2 (germline): SGHLS, HYDKME. CDR3 size: 13 residues. CDR3 bases read: TGTGCCAGCAAGACAGGGAGCTCCTATGAACAGTAC. Amino acids: CASKTGSSYEQY. The whole CDR3 region reads CASKTGSSYEQYF.

Points on this clone: Each gene name is a mouse one. Coverage ceases 1 residue before the CDR3 finishes, and the germline J gene fills in the end. This chain connects TRBV16 to TRBJ2-3, with D possibly matching TRBD1 (5 bases). Germline values: CDR1 SGHSA, CDR2 FRNQAP. This CDR3 spans 15 amino acids. V gave up 2 bases and J gave up 0 bases, with 9 bases separating them. The CDR3 bases that were read are TGTGCAAGCAGCTTACAGGGAACTAGTGCAGAAACGCTGTAT. The encoded protein is CASSLQGTSAETLY. From start to end, the CDR3 is CASSLQGTSAETLYF.

This clone qualifies as medium-sized (0.01 to 0.1%). Genes and germline come from the mouse. Read data end 1 residue before the CDR3 end; the end is taken from the germline J gene. This chain joins TRBV3 and TRBJ2-7; 10 bases line up with TRBD2. The CDR3 has 15 residues. V was pared by 1 base and J by 3 bases, with 3 bases of the junction left unmatched. Germline assignment: CDR1 SNHLY and CDR2 FYNGKV (reference sequence). The sequenced CDR3 bases are TGTGCCAGCAGCTTAGAACTGGGGGGGATCTATGAACAGTAC. Translating gives CASSLELGGIYEQY. The CDR3 as a whole reads CASSLELGGIYEQYF.

On this clone: Gene and germline names: mouse. The CDR3 goes on 1 residue after the read ends, and that part is filled in from the germline J gene. The gene calls are TRBV13-2 and TRBJ1-3; D is uncertain. The V end was cut by 4 bases, the J end by 4 bases, with 3 bases between. This CDR3 is built from 11 residues. Germline V lookup: CDR1 NNHNN, CDR2 SYGAGS (reference sequence). This CDR3 is CASGTGNTLYF. The covered CDR3 bases are TGTGCCAGCGGTACAGGAAATACGCTCTAT.

Points on this clone: Gene names and germline refer to mouse. CDR3 loop: CTCSAAGNNNQAPLF. Incomplete CDR3 DNA: TGCACCTGCAGTGCCGCCGGGAATAACAACCAGGCTCCGCTT. J is TRBJ1-5 and V is TRBV1; D uncertain. Sequencing ends 1 residue short of the CDR3 end; the germline J gene provides the rest. This CDR3 spans 15 amino acids. Germline-derived CDR1 and CDR2 are NSQYPW and LRSPGD (reference sequence). With 3 bases removed from V and 0 bases from J, the gap between germline ends came to 9 bases.

Points on this clone: The gene names here belong to mouse. The CDR3 end lies 1 residue beyond the end of the read and is filled in from the germline J gene. The chain joins TRBV1 to TRBJ1-1; a weak D match, TRBD1 (5 bases). Trimming took 0 bases from V and 5 from J, leaving 10 bases between them. The CDR3 totals 14 residues. CDR1 NSQYPW and CDR2 LRSPGD come from the germline V gene (reference sequence). The chain's CDR3 is CTCSADGGWTEVFF. The CDR3 DNA, read in part, is TGCACCTGCAGTGCAGATGGGGGTTGGACAGAAGTCTTC.

This clone turned up a few times. Mouse germline and gene names are used. The sequenced fragment ends 1 residue before the CDR3 boundary, so the rest is inferred from the germline J gene. The rearrangement uses TRBV3 and TRBJ2-7, with 8 bases matching TRBD2. Germline V lookup: CDR1 SNHLY, CDR2 FYNGKV (reference sequence). The trim removed 1 base at V and 1 base at J, leaving 0 bases unmatched. This CDR3 spans 14 amino acids. This chain's CDR3 is CASSLDWGSYEQYF. CDR3 DNA (partial): TGTGCCAGCAGCTTAGACTGGGGGTCCTATGAACAGTAC.

For this clone: The germline and genes are mouse ones. The read ends 1 residue before the CDR3 terminus; that terminus is restored from the germline J gene. J is TRBJ1-6 and V is TRBV13-2, with 7 bases matching TRBD1. TRBJ1-6 is placed among ORFs of uncertain function. J lost 3 bases, V lost 2 bases, and 2 bases had no gene match. Germline assignment: CDR1 NNHNN and CDR2 SYGAGS (reference sequence). The CDR3 totals 15 residues. The CDR3 loop is CASGEAGGYNSPLYF. The sequenced part of the CDR3 DNA is TGTGCCAGCGGTGAGGCAGGGGGCTATAATTCGCCCCTCTAC.

Comment on this clone: The gene names given are mouse names. The read ends 1 residue early relative to the CDR3; the germline J gene fills the gap. The genes are TRBV2 and TRBJ2-3; TRBD2 matches at 8 bases. CDR1 is LGHNA, CDR2 YSYQKL, per germline. With 4 bases clipped from V and 9 bases from J, the junction kept 12 bases outside the gene matches. The CDR3 covers 15 residues. The CDR3 DNA, read in part, is TGTGCCAGCAGCCCCCTGGGGGGCCACCCTCCGACGCTGTAT. Its protein product is CASSPLGGHPPTLY. The whole CDR3 protein reads CASSPLGGHPPTLYF.